This TCR beta chain was sequenced during a study of blood T cell repertoires in COVID-19. In the study overall: The United States, Italy and Spain were the sources of the acute and convalescent COVID-19 samples.

Under the authors' procedure: Amplification of reference gene primers provided the estimated nucleated cell counts. Profiling relied on immunoSEQ multiplex PCR, and the TCRdb table lists in-frame clones only, not all of them. V and J calls and clone size follow that table, whereas D and trimming were derived from the DNA. Among roughly 40,000 clones listed, roughly 68% were seen once. The V gene's germline CDR1 is MNHNY and CDR2 SVGAGI (reference sequence). Trimming removed 5 bases from V and 3 bases from J; junction bases left unmatched: 3. The CDR3 covers 15 residues. The sample comprised peripheral blood. The clonotype was recovered from a man at least 80 years old with acute or convalescent COVID-19. The chain has TRBV6-6 and TRBJ2-3; 12 nucleotides agree with TRBD2. The CDR3 bases are TGTGCCAGCAGTACCGGGACTAGCGGGACAGATACGCAGTATTTT. It codes for CASSTGTSGTDTQYF.